The rows below give T cell receptor beta chains drawn from one sample of a study of low-dose radiotherapy and immunotherapy resistance in tumors. TCRdb ran MiXCR on the reads and lists one entry per CDR3 protein. The profile shows about 100,000 distinct CDR3 sequences, roughly 20% of them singletons. The material sequenced was PBMCs, taken after low-dose radiotherapy plus immunotherapy. These receptors came from a male donor with prostate cancer. Both conserved end residues are part of each CDR3. D genes are given only for firm matches. Only some rows state a clone size, as once, few, many or a class for expanded clones.

CDR3	DNA	J	D	V	size	length
CASSTGSNEQFF	TGTGCCAGCAGTACAGGGTCCAATGAGCAGTTCTTC	TRBJ2-1	.	TRBV13	many	12
CATSDLKGELFF	TGTGCCACCAGTGATTTGAAGGGGGAGCTGTTTTTT	TRBJ2-2	.	TRBV24-1	many	12
CASSLYEGRFEKLFF	TGTGCCAGCAGCCTCTATGAGGGTCGCTTTGAAAAACTGTTTTTT	TRBJ1-4	.	TRBV7-6	many	15
CASSLEDTGELFF	TGTGCCAGCAGCTTAGAGGACACCGGGGAGCTGTTTTTT	TRBJ2-2	.	TRBV7-3	many	13
CASSPATEGSAFF	TGTGCCAGCTCACCAGCGACCGAAGGATCGGCTTTCTTT	TRBJ1-1	.	TRBV18	many	13
CSVDTGEGKAFF	TGCAGCGTCGATACAGGCGAGGGTAAAGCTTTCTTT	TRBJ1-1	.	TRBV29-1	.	12
CASSLGREQYF	TGTGCCAGCAGCTTAGGCCGGGAGCAGTACTTC	TRBJ2-7	.	TRBV7-9	many	11
CASSRAIAKPGGEFF	TGTGCCAGCAGTCGCGCTATAGCTAAACCCGGGGGAGAGTTCTTC	TRBJ2-1	.	TRBV12-3/TRBV12-4	many	15
CASSFLTSTGNSYNEQFF	TGTGCCAGCAGCTTCCTGACGAGCACGGGAAACTCCTACAATGAGCAGTTCTTC	TRBJ2-1	.	TRBV7-6	many	18
CSARDRSGPEQFF	TGCAGTGCTAGAGATCGATCTGGGCCGGAGCAGTTCTTC	TRBJ2-1	.	TRBV20-1	many	13
CASSVDRGRPYEQFF	TGTGCCAGCAGCGTTGACAGGGGGCGGCCCTATGAGCAGTTCTTC	TRBJ2-1	TRBD1	TRBV7-8	many	15
CASSQRAKETQYF	TGTGCCAGCAGTCAACGGGCGAAAGAGACCCAGTACTTC	TRBJ2-5	.	TRBV6-4	.	13
CASSPRTGLDNEQFF	TGTGCCAGCAGCCCTCGGACAGGGTTGGACAATGAGCAGTTCTTC	TRBJ2-1	TRBD1	TRBV5-4	many	15
CSTSGQGAVGLFF	TGCAGTACCTCGGGACAGGGGGCGGTTGGGCTGTTTTTT	TRBJ1-4	TRBD1	TRBV20-1	.	13
CASSEGAGTYEQYF	TGTGCCAGCAGTGAAGGGGCAGGGACCTACGAGCAGTACTTC	TRBJ2-7	.	TRBV6-1	.	14
CSANGSPVEKYQETQYF	TGCAGTGCCAACGGGTCCCCGGTTGAAAAATACCAAGAGACCCAGTACTTC	TRBJ2-5	.	TRBV20-1	many	17
CASNPAGISTDTQYF	TGTGCCAGCAATCCAGCGGGGATCAGCACAGATACGCAGTATTTT	TRBJ2-3	TRBD2	TRBV7-9	.	15
CASSEGRGYTQYF	TGCGCCAGCAGCGAAGGACGGGGCTATACGCAGTATTTT	TRBJ2-3	.	TRBV5-1	many	13
CASSETVSGTDTQYF	TGTGCCAGCAGTGAAACGGTTTCTGGCACAGATACGCAGTATTTT	TRBJ2-3	.	TRBV6-1	.	15
CASSLAGSGTEAFF	TGCGCCAGCAGCTTGGCAGGGTCTGGCACTGAAGCTTTCTTT	TRBJ1-1	.	TRBV5-1	many	14
CASLPGLGSPLHF	TGTGCCAGTCTTCCGGGGTTGGGCTCACCCCTCCACTTT	TRBJ1-6	.	TRBV19	many	13